The 27 T cell receptor beta chains below come from one sample, sequenced in a study of cytomegalovirus exposure and HLA in healthy donors. The repertoire was sequenced with immunoSEQ multiplex PCR; TCRdb's copy has only in-frame clones and lacks some. The sample includes over 200,000 clones, almost 90% of them seen just once. The source material was PBMCs. The receptor set was obtained from a woman aged 18 to 35 in good health and CMV-seronegative.

The chain employs TRBV28 and TRBJ1-5; D gene unclear. Trimming left V 7 bases short and J 0 bases short, with 19 bases between. The CDR3 runs to 17 residues. Germline V gene data show CDR1 as MDHEN and CDR2 as SYDVKM. Here the CDR3 reads CASNSEGGGYSNQPQHF. For the CDR3, the DNA is TGTGCCAGCAACTCTGAGGGCGGCGGGTATAGCAATCAGCCCCAGCATTTT.

The rearrangement links TRBV4-3 to TRBJ1-3; D is unresolved. V was shortened by 6 bases and J by 0 bases, with 6 bases between the two germline ends. From germline, CDR1 is LGHNA and CDR2 YSLEER. CDR3 length: 13 residues. The CDR3 region is CASSQDSGNTIYF. CDR3 coding DNA: TGCGCCAGCAGTCAGGACTCTGGAAACACCATATATTTT.

Notes on this clone: At one of its ends the junction is not consistent with the germline gene, which may arise from a read error. The chain is built from TRBV6-1 and TRBJ2-4, with a weak D call TRBD1 (6 bases). This CDR3 has 12 residues. CDR1 is MNHNS, CDR2 SASEGT, per germline. DNA of the CDR3: TGTGCCAGCAGCCCGGGACAAAATATTCAGTACTTC. Translated: CASSPGQNIQYF.

The chain couples TRBV9 to TRBJ2-7; TRBD1 might be the D (6 bases). The germline V gene has CDR1 SGDLS and CDR2 YYNGEE. The CDR3 sequence is 18 residues long. V was trimmed by 1 base and J by 5 bases, leaving 25 bases between them. DNA for the CDR3: TGTGCCAGCAGCGTATTTGCAAATGGTCAGGGGCCGACCAACGAGCAGTACTTC. This sequence encodes CASSVFANGQGPTNEQYF.

The chain employs TRBV7-6 and TRBJ1-1; D call uncertain. Per the germline V gene, CDR1 is SGHVS and CDR2 is FNYEAQ. V was cut by 0 bases and J by 0 bases, with 17 bases left in between. The CDR3 consists of 18 residues. CDR3 bases: TGTGCCAGCAGCTTAGCTGCGGCGGGCGGCAGTATGAACACTGAAGCTTTCTTT. This sequence encodes CASSLAAAGGSMNTEAFF.

The J gene is TRBJ2-7, the V gene TRBV28, with TRBD1 matching 7 bases. Germline V gene sequence: CDR1 MDHEN, CDR2 SYDVKM. V was clipped by 5 bases and J by 1 base; unmatched bases: 8. The CDR3 totals 15 residues. In DNA form, the CDR3 reads TGTGCCAGCAGTCGCGACAGGGTAAGATCCTACGAGCAGTACTTC. Its protein product is CASSRDRVRSYEQYF.

J is TRBJ2-7 and V is TRBV7-2; D uncertain. With 5 bases removed from V and 1 base from J, the gap between germline ends came to 3 bases. Germline V gene data show CDR1 as SGHTA and CDR2 as FQGNSA. The CDR3 loop spans 11 amino acids. CDR3 DNA: TGTGCCAGCAGCATATCCTACGAGCAGTACTTC. It codes for CASSISYEQYF.

The chain uses TRBV28 and TRBJ2-7; D is possibly TRBD1 (6 bases). Looked up from germline, CDR1 is MDHEN and CDR2 is SYDVKM. Between the trimmed V and J ends, which lost 1 base and 7 bases, there was a span of 23 bases. This CDR3 spans 17 amino acids. The CDR3 region has the DNA TGTGCCAGCAGTTTATCCTTTTTCAGGACTGGGACAAGGGAGCAGTACTTC. Translated, it gives CASSLSFFRTGTREQYF.

This clone appeared once. V gene TRBV18 combines with J gene TRBJ1-1; 7 bases map to TRBD1. The germline CDR1 and CDR2 sequences are KGHSH and LQKENI. J was trimmed by 4 bases and V by 0 bases; bases with no gene match: 8. The CDR3 runs to 16 residues. CDR3 nucleotides: TGTGCCAGCTCACCACCGCCAGGGGGACGGTTCACTGAAGCTTTCTTT. Its translation is CASSPPPGGRFTEAFF.

The gene calls are TRBV4-1 and TRBJ2-3; 12 positions agree with TRBD2. With 4 bases clipped from V and 3 bases from J, the junction kept 5 bases outside the gene matches. Looked up from germline, CDR1 is MGHRA and CDR2 is YSYEKL. This CDR3 has 16 amino acids. CDR3 region: CASSRELAGGTDTQYF. The CDR3 region has the DNA TGCGCCAGCAGCCGAGAACTAGCGGGGGGAACAGATACGCAGTATTTT.

The table lists this clone with a few counts. The chain employs TRBV28 and TRBJ1-2, with 7 bases that match TRBD1. CDR3 length equals 12 residues. Trimming removed 5 bases from V and 8 bases from J; junction bases left unmatched: 5. CDR1 is MDHEN and CDR2 is SYDVKM in the germline V gene. CDR3 DNA: TGTGCCAGCAGTCGTCCGGGACAGGGCTACACCTTC. Translation: CASSRPGQGYTF.

The chain joins TRBV4-3 to TRBJ2-3, with a possible D match to TRBD2 (6 bases). Trimming removed 3 bases at V and 4 bases at J, with 20 bases between. The CDR3 has 17 residues. Per germline, CDR1 LGHNA and CDR2 YSLEER. This CDR3 reads CASSQSPGGRRADTQYF. DNA for the CDR3: TGCGCCAGCAGCCAGTCACCGGGCGGCCGGAGGGCAGATACGCAGTATTTT.

This chain uses TRBV5-4 with TRBJ1-1; D is unresolved. Germline values: CDR1 SGHNT, CDR2 YYREEE (reference sequence). The CDR3 contains 16 residues. Trimming stripped 0 bases from V and 0 bases from J, with 12 bases between. CDR3: CASSLVVGGLNTEAFF. The CDR3 DNA sequence: TGTGCCAGCAGCTTGGTTGTCGGAGGATTGAACACTGAAGCTTTCTTT.

This sequence joins TRBV4-2 and TRBJ2-2; no firm D call. The CDR3 sequence is 15 residues long. Germline CDR1 and CDR2: LGHNA and YNFKEQ. The V and J ends lost 4 bases and 1 base respectively, with 10 bases between them. This CDR3 is CASSLQSGNTGELFF. The CDR3 region has the DNA TGTGCCAGCAGCCTCCAGTCGGGGAACACCGGGGAGCTGTTTTTT.

This chain joins TRBV29-1 and TRBJ2-5; 12 positions match TRBD2. The CDR3 contains 16 residues. After removal of 0 bases from V and 2 bases from J, the junction contained 4 bases not matched to a gene. Germline V gene sequence: CDR1 SQVTM, CDR2 ANQGSEA. The chain's CDR3 is CSVEDTGLAGQETQYF. Written as DNA, the CDR3 is TGCAGCGTTGAAGATACCGGACTAGCGGGACAAGAGACCCAGTACTTC.

The gene calls are TRBV7-2 and TRBJ1-5; 10 bases map to TRBD1. The CDR3 is 16 residues long. The V and J ends lost 1 base and 6 bases, in that order; junction bases with no gene match: 6. Germline V gives CDR1 SGHTA, CDR2 FQGNSA. CDR3 DNA sequence: TGTGCCAGCAGCTTAGTTGGCGGGACAGGGGCTCAGCCCCAGCATTTT. The encoded protein is CASSLVGGTGAQPQHF.

The CDR3: CASSLRTGAGNTIYF. Here the CDR3 DNA reads TGTGCCAGCAGCTTACGGACAGGGGCTGGAAACACCATATATTTT. The gene calls are TRBV5-4 and TRBJ1-3; 9 nucleotides match TRBD1. The CDR3 consists of 15 residues. CDR1 and CDR2 (germline): SGHNT, YYREEE (reference sequence). Trimming cost V 2 bases and J 2 bases; bases outside gene matches: 2.

This chain uses TRBV19 with TRBJ2-1; 9 bases are a match to TRBD2. The CDR3 is 15 amino acids. From germline, CDR1 is LNHDA and CDR2 SQIVND (reference sequence). The V gene end was trimmed by 5 bases and the J gene end by 7 bases; junction bases not matched to a gene: 9. This chain's CDR3 is CASSPVAGVENEQFF. The CDR3 region has the DNA TGTGCCAGTAGTCCCGTAGCGGGAGTGGAAAATGAGCAGTTCTTC.

The chain uses TRBV7-2 and TRBJ1-2, with TRBD1 matching 9 bases. Trimming removed 5 bases from V and 8 bases from J; junction bases left unmatched: 3. Germline V gene lookup returns CDR1 SGHTA and CDR2 FQGNSA. The CDR3 loop spans 12 amino acids. DNA of the CDR3: TGTGCCAGCAGCGTAACAGGGGGCGGCTACACCTTC. It codes for CASSVTGGGYTF.

The chain carries TRBV10-3 and TRBJ1-1; no clear D. The ends were cut back, 0 bases at V and 8 bases at J, with 10 bases in the middle. The CDR3 contains 13 residues. CDR1 and CDR2 from the germline V gene are ENHRY and SYGVKD. This CDR3 reads CAISESTQWEAFF. CDR3 bases: TGTGCCATCAGTGAGTCGACTCAGTGGGAAGCTTTCTTT.

Only one count was recorded for this clone. Other DNA sequences of this sample code for an identical CDR3. The V gene is TRBV19, the J gene TRBJ1-1; the D gene is possibly TRBD1 (6 bases). V lost 3 bases and J 0 bases, leaving 8 bases between the germline ends. Germline values: CDR1 LNHDA, CDR2 SQIVND (reference sequence). The CDR3 runs to 14 residues. The CDR3: CASSMDSLNTEAFF. The DNA for the CDR3 is TGTGCCAGTAGTATGGACAGCTTGAACACTGAAGCTTTCTTT.

The DNA for the CDR3 is TGTGCCACCAGCAGAGACAAGGACAGGGACGACAATGAGCAGTTCTTC. It encodes CATSRDKDRDDNEQFF. V usage is TRBV15 and J usage is TRBJ2-1; 8 bases map to TRBD1. Germline V lookup: CDR1 LNHNV, CDR2 YYDKDF (reference sequence). V was pared by 0 bases and J by 5 bases, with 6 bases of the junction left unmatched. The CDR3 runs 16 residues.

The chain carries TRBV6-5 and TRBJ2-7; the D gene is possibly TRBD1 (5 bases). The germline CDR1 and CDR2 sequences are MNHEY and SVGAGI. The ends were cut back, 6 bases at V and 6 bases at J, with 18 bases in the middle. The CDR3 is 14 amino acids. CDR3 protein: CASSKDRRLSEQYF. The DNA for the CDR3 is TGTGCCAGCAGCAAAGACAGACGTTTGAGCGAGCAGTACTTC.

The chain has TRBV5-6 and TRBJ2-7, with D possibly TRBD1 on 6 matching bases. The CDR3 has 16 amino acids. CDR1 and CDR2 (germline): SGHDT, YYEEEE. Trimming took 0 bases from V and 0 from J, leaving 13 bases between them. For the CDR3, the DNA is TGTGCCAGCAGCTTGGCCCCGACAGGTGACTCCTACGAGCAGTACTTC. Amino acids: CASSLAPTGDSYEQYF.

V is TRBV5-1 and J is TRBJ2-1; 16 bases are a match to TRBD2. The V segment lost 0 bases and the J segment 2 bases; nucleotides outside the gene matches: 8. Per the germline V gene, CDR1 is SGHRS and CDR2 is YFSETQ. The CDR3 sequence is 20 residues long. CDR3 residues: CASSLVGLAGGSGTYNEQFF. The CDR3 DNA follows: TGCGCCAGCAGCTTGGTGGGACTAGCGGGAGGGAGTGGGACCTACAATGAGCAGTTCTTC.

Regarding this clone: Relative to the germline gene, one junction end is altered; a read error may explain this. J is TRBJ2-7 and V is TRBV7-7, with TRBD1 matching 9 bases. This CDR3 spans 14 amino acids. Germline loops: CDR1 SSHAT, CDR2 FNYEAQ (reference sequence). The CDR3 DNA reads TGTGCTAGCAGCTTAGGGGGACAGGGAAACGAGCAGTACTTC. It specifies CASSLGGQGNEQYF.

The chain recombines TRBV6-4 with TRBJ2-7; D might be TRBD2 (6 bases). Between the trimmed V and J ends, which lost 8 bases and 5 bases, there was a span of 16 bases. This CDR3 contains 13 residues. CDR1 is MRHNA, CDR2 SNTAGT, per germline. Here the CDR3 reads CASRGGHRHEQYF. CDR3 nucleotide sequence: TGTGCCAGCCGGGGAGGCCATAGGCACGAGCAGTACTTC.